This entry lists 19 T cell receptor beta chains sequenced from one sample in a study of T cell changes during pregnancy in multiple sclerosis. The method was immunoSEQ multiplex PCR; TCRdb's version includes in-frame clones alone and lacks a portion of them. Among tens of thousands of clones listed, around 94% were seen once. The sample was peripheral blood, taken in the third trimester of pregnancy. The receptors stem from a female donor with multiple sclerosis, enrolled in a pregnancy study.

This clone was found once. The chain combines TRBV9 with TRBJ1-1, with 8 bases aligning to TRBD1. With 5 bases clipped from V and 10 bases from J, the junction kept 7 bases outside the gene matches. CDR3 size: 12 residues. Per the germline V gene, CDR1 is SGDLS and CDR2 is YYNGEE. CDR3 bases: TGTGCCAGCAGTACAGGGGGTCTTGCAGCTTTCTTT. As protein: CASSTGGLAAFF.

The chain uses TRBV5-1 and TRBJ1-4; the match to TRBD1 covers 9 bases. Germline trimming cut 1 base from V and 4 bases from J; bases unmatched to any gene: 2. In germline, CDR1 is SGHRS, CDR2 YFSETQ. This CDR3 has 15 amino acids. The CDR3 loop is CASSLTGQGNEKLFF. The CDR3 nucleotides read TGCGCCAGCAGCTTGACGGGACAGGGTAATGAAAAACTGTTTTTT. Complete variable domain (other parts from reference TRBV5-1 and TRBJ1-4): KAGVTQTPRYLIKTRGQQVTLSCSPISGHRSVSWYQQTPGQGLQFLFEYFSETQRNKGNFPGRFSGRQFSNSRSEMNVSTLELGDSALYLCASSLTGQGNEKLFFGSGTQLSVL.

Only one count was recorded for this clone. This chain links TRBV19 with TRBJ1-1; maybe TRBD1 (5 bases). V lost 6 bases, J lost 0 bases, and 11 bases lay in between. Germline assignment: CDR1 LNHDA and CDR2 SQIVND (reference sequence). The CDR3 totals 14 residues. Here the CDR3 DNA reads TGTGCCAGTAGCGCGGGGGGAGTGAACACTGAAGCTTTCTTT. Encoded protein: CASSAGGVNTEAFF.

There are a few counts of this clone. V is TRBV28 and J is TRBJ1-1; D unclear. This CDR3 has 13 residues. Trimming removed 6 bases at V and 6 bases at J, with 14 bases between. The V gene's germline CDR1 is MDHEN and CDR2 SYDVKM. In DNA form, the CDR3 reads TGTGCCAGCAGCCCTCCAGGTTGGCCTGAAGCTTTCTTT. This translates into CASSPPGWPEAFF. The variable domain in full, completed from reference TRBV28 and TRBJ1-1, reads DVKVTQSSRYLVKRTGEKVFLECVQDMDHENMFWYRQDPGLGLRLIYFSYDVKMKEKGDIPEGYSVSREKKERFSLILESASTNQTSMYLCASSPPGWPEAFFGQGTRLTVV.

This chain connects TRBV5-1 to TRBJ2-2; 7 bases agree with TRBD1. This CDR3 spans 15 amino acids. Per the germline V gene, CDR1 is SGHRS and CDR2 is YFSETQ. V dropped 3 bases and J dropped 1; count of bases not matched to a gene: 3. The CDR3 sequence: CASSYRTGNTGELFF. In DNA form, the CDR3 reads TGCGCCAGCAGCTACCGGACAGGGAACACCGGGGAGCTGTTTTTT.

The chain is built from TRBV5-6 and TRBJ1-1; D possibly corresponds to TRBD1 (6 bases). The length of the CDR3 is 15 residues. Germline V gene sequence: CDR1 SGHDT, CDR2 YYEEEE. The V and J ends lost 2 bases and 5 bases respectively, with 16 bases between them. This CDR3 is CASSLSTGPYTEAFF. In nucleotides, the CDR3 is TGTGCCAGCAGCTTAAGCACAGGGCCCTATACTGAAGCTTTCTTT. Supplemented by reference TRBV5-6 and TRBJ1-1, the full variable domain reads DAGVTQSPTHLIKTRGQQVTLRCSPKSGHDTVSWYQQALGQGPQFIFQYYEEEERQRGNFPDRFSGHQFPNYSSELNVNALLLGDSALYLCASSLSTGPYTEAFFGQGTRLTVV.

V gene TRBV28 combines with J gene TRBJ2-3, with D perhaps matching TRBD2 (6 bases). Germline V gene sequence: CDR1 MDHEN, CDR2 SYDVKM. Between the trimmed V and J ends, which lost 4 bases and 11 bases, there was a span of 16 bases. This CDR3 is built from 13 residues. CDR3 in amino acids: CASSSPLAPRQYF. In DNA form, the CDR3 reads TGTGCCAGCAGTTCCCCACTAGCTCCAAGGCAGTATTTT. Drawing the rest from reference TRBV28 and TRBJ2-3, the complete variable domain is DVKVTQSSRYLVKRTGEKVFLECVQDMDHENMFWYRQDPGLGLRLIYFSYDVKMKEKGDIPEGYSVSREKKERFSLILESASTNQTSMYLCASSSPLAPRQYFGPGTRLTVL.

The chain combines TRBV19 with TRBJ2-7, with 7 bases aligning to TRBD1. This CDR3 spans 13 amino acids. CDR1 LNHDA and CDR2 SQIVND come from the germline V gene (reference sequence). The V and J ends lost 7 bases and 5 bases, in that order; junction bases with no gene match: 8. CDR3 sequence reads: CASKIGGGDEQYF. CDR3 coding DNA: TGTGCCAGTAAGATAGGGGGCGGCGACGAGCAGTACTTC.

This clone was recorded once. The chain couples TRBV27 to TRBJ1-2; D gene unclear. This CDR3 contains 12 residues. Germline-derived CDR1 and CDR2 are MNHEY and SMNVEV (reference sequence). Trimming shortened V by 0 bases and J by 8 bases, and 7 bases separated the two germline ends. CDR3 sequence reads: CASSLSGRGYTF. The CDR3 DNA follows: TGTGCCAGCAGTTTATCTGGGCGCGGCTACACCTTC.

J is TRBJ2-1 and V is TRBV19; 7 bases map to TRBD1. Germline assignment: CDR1 LNHDA and CDR2 SQIVND (reference sequence). V lost 5 bases, J lost 2 bases, and 3 bases stayed unmatched. The CDR3 contains 14 residues. The CDR3 sequence: CASSQGTAYNEQFF. In DNA, the CDR3 is TGTGCCAGTAGTCAGGGGACAGCCTACAATGAGCAGTTCTTC.

The chain carries TRBV6-5 and TRBJ2-2; 9 bases match TRBD2. CDR3 length equals 15 residues. Germline V CDR1 and CDR2: MNHEY, SVGAGI. The junction had 12 bases not matched to a gene; V was cut back by 10 bases and J by 6 bases. CDR3 in amino acids: CATSGLTSGPGELFF. The DNA of the CDR3 is TGTGCCACCTCCGGATTGACTAGCGGCCCCGGGGAGCTGTTTTTT.

V and J are TRBV11-2 and TRBJ2-6; 7 positions match TRBD2. The CDR3 runs 19 residues. V lost 5 bases and J lost 0; bases outside the gene matches: 13. Germline loops: CDR1 SGHAT, CDR2 FQNNGV. CDR3 loop: CASSAPRREGLSGANVLTF. The CDR3 DNA follows: TGTGCCAGCAGCGCCCCAAGGAGGGAGGGGCTCTCTGGGGCCAACGTCCTGACTTTC.

The chain combines TRBV7-8 with TRBJ2-7, with a tentative D call TRBD2 (7 bases). Germline values: CDR1 SGHVS, CDR2 FQNEAQ. This CDR3 is built from 16 residues. Trimming left V 5 bases short and J 0 bases short, with 17 bases between. DNA of the CDR3: TGTGCCAGCAGCCTATACGGGGGGCTTAGCTCCTACGAGCAGTACTTC. Translating it yields CASSLYGGLSSYEQYF.

This chain connects TRBV6-6 to TRBJ2-5, with 7 bases matching TRBD1. Germline V lookup: CDR1 MNHNY, CDR2 SVGAGI (reference sequence). There are 13 residues in the CDR3. V gave up 6 bases and J gave up 3 bases; unmatched junction bases: 4. The CDR3 loop is CASRSGQKETQYF. In nucleotides, the CDR3 is TGTGCCAGCAGGTCGGGACAGAAAGAGACCCAGTACTTC.

The J gene is TRBJ1-1, the V gene TRBV6-5, with 7 positions matching TRBD1. This CDR3 has 15 residues. J gave up 0 bases and V 0 bases, and 1 base lay outside the gene matches. Germline assignment: CDR1 MNHEY and CDR2 SVGAGI. CDR3 protein: CASSYSGTVNTEAFF. CDR3 coding DNA: TGTGCCAGCAGTTACTCCGGGACAGTGAACACTGAAGCTTTCTTT.

This clone was observed once. The chain employs TRBV5-8 and TRBJ2-1; the D gene is possibly TRBD1 (5 bases). The germline V gene has CDR1 SGHTS and CDR2 YDEGEE. The CDR3 runs to 15 residues. Trimming cost V 5 bases and J 3 bases, with 15 bases left between them. This chain's CDR3 is CASSAQGFGYNEQFF. CDR3 DNA sequence: TGTGCCAGCAGTGCTCAGGGATTTGGCTACAATGAGCAGTTCTTC.

This rearrangement joins TRBV19 to TRBJ1-1, with 9 positions matching TRBD1. The CDR3 runs 13 residues. J was trimmed by 10 bases and V by 1 base; bases with no gene match: 4. Germline CDR1 LNHDA, CDR2 SQIVND (reference sequence). The CDR3 region has the DNA TGTGCCAGTAGTATAGGGTGGGGACAGGGAGCTTTCTTT. It yields the protein CASSIGWGQGAFF.

V gene TRBV13 combines with J gene TRBJ2-1, with 8 positions matching TRBD1. This CDR3 contains 16 residues. The germline V gene has CDR1 PRHDT and CDR2 FYEKMQ (reference sequence). V gave up 5 bases and J gave up 10 bases; unmatched junction bases: 16. The CDR3 protein is CASSGWGQGAYWEQFF. In DNA, the CDR3 is TGTGCCAGCAGCGGGTGGGGGCAGGGGGCGTACTGGGAGCAGTTCTTC.

J is TRBJ2-2 and V is TRBV5-1, with TRBD2 matching over 7 bases. With 2 bases clipped from V and 1 base from J, the junction kept 5 bases outside the gene matches. Germline-derived CDR1 and CDR2 are SGHRS and YFSETQ. The CDR3 length is 16 residues. The CDR3 spells CASSFTSELNTGELFF. CDR3 nucleotide sequence: TGCGCCAGCAGCTTTACTAGCGAGCTGAACACCGGGGAGCTGTTTTTT.